This T cell receptor (beta chain) was recorded in a study of cytomegalovirus exposure and HLA in healthy donors. This CDR3 comprises 17 residues. CDR1 is SEHNR and CDR2 is FQNEAQ in the germline V gene (reference sequence). V lost 5 bases and J 1 base, leaving 18 bases between the germline ends. Study-wide findings and caveats: TCR beta sequences reportedly predicted most subjects' HLA-A and HLA-B alleles accurately. In an earlier analysis, most TCR beta V segments were productive about 87% or about 30% of the time.

Details on this clone: The target antigen is unknown.

Sampled while nominally healthy, donors likely had unrecorded immune exposures. The PCR employed 60 Vbeta primers together with 13 Jbeta primers. TCRdb's copy holds only in-frame clones and misses some; the assay was immunoSEQ multiplex PCR. The sample holds under 140,000 clones, more than 60% seen once. The specimen was PBMCs. The sequence was obtained from a man aged 25 to 40 in good health and CMV-seropositive. The chain joins TRBV7-9 to TRBJ2-1, with a possible D match to TRBD2 (5 bases). CDR3 loop: CASSPRATGTSYNEQFF. The CDR3 region has the DNA TGTGCCAGCAGCCCAAGGGCCACGGGAACTTCCTACAATGAGCAGTTCTTC.